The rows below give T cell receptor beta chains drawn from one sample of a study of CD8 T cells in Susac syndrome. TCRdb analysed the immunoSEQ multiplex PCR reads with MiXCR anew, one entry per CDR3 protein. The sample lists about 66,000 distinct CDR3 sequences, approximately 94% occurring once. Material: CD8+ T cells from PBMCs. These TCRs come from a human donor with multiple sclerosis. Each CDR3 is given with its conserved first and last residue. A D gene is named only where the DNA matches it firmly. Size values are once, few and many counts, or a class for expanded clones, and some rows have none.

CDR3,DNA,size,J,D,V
CATSRVVAGSTDTQYF,TGTGCCACCAGCAGAGTTGTAGCGGGAAGCACAGATACGCAGTATTTT,once,TRBJ2-3,TRBD2,TRBV15
CATREGGGINQPQHF,TGTGCCACCAGAGAGGGAGGAGGGATAAATCAGCCCCAGCATTTT,-,TRBJ1-5,-,TRBV24-1
CASSPGQPFQYF,TGTGCCAGCAGTCCGGGACAGCCTTTTCAGTACTTC,-,TRBJ2-4,TRBD1,TRBV27
CASDGANEKLFF,TGTGCCAGCGACGGGGCTAATGAAAAACTGTTTTTT,-,TRBJ1-4,-,TRBV2
CSVDGGATEAFF,TGCAGCGTTGACGGGGGCGCGACTGAAGCTTTCTTT,-,TRBJ1-1,-,TRBV29-1
CSARDLPADNQPQHF,TGCAGTGCTAGAGATCTCCCGGCGGACAATCAGCCCCAGCATTTT,-,TRBJ1-5,-,TRBV20-1
CASSLEYSDRPYEQYF,TGTGCCAGCAGCTTAGAATATTCGGACCGACCCTACGAGCAGTACTTC,few,TRBJ2-7,-,TRBV7-2
CASSSTGVSNTGELFF,TGTGCCAGCAGCTCGACAGGGGTATCGAACACCGGGGAGCTGTTTTTT,-,TRBJ2-2,TRBD1,TRBV7-9
CSASGLAGTYEQYF,TGCAGTGCCAGTGGACTAGCGGGAACCTACGAGCAGTACTTC,-,TRBJ2-7,TRBD2,TRBV20-1
CASRPKRLAGVLEQYF,TGTGCCAGCAGGCCAAAAAGACTAGCGGGAGTGCTCGAGCAGTACTTC,-,TRBJ2-7,TRBD2,TRBV28
CASSLGLAQSYEQYF,TGTGCCAGCAGCTTGGGACTGGCCCAATCCTACGAGCAGTACTTC,-,TRBJ2-7,-,TRBV7-2
CASNYRGLAGELFF,TGTGCCAGCAACTACCGAGGACTAGCCGGGGAGCTGTTTTTT,-,TRBJ2-2,TRBD2,TRBV6-2/TRBV6-3
CASSYWRVARDEQYF,TGTGCCAGCAGTTACTGGAGGGTCGCTAGGGACGAGCAGTACTTC,-,TRBJ2-7,-,TRBV6-2/TRBV6-3
CASSLGGLPQHF,TGTGCCAGCAGCCTAGGGGGCCTGCCCCAGCATTTT,-,TRBJ1-5,TRBD1,TRBV13
CASSTARGFESTEAFF,TGTGCCAGCAGCACTGCCAGGGGCTTTGAGAGCACTGAAGCTTTCTTT,-,TRBJ1-1,-,TRBV27
CASSPGLRTYEQYF,TGTGCCAGCAGCCCAGGACTTCGGACCTACGAGCAGTACTTC,-,TRBJ2-7,-,TRBV13
CASTPTSGSYEQYF,TGTGCCAGCACCCCGACTAGCGGATCCTACGAGCAGTACTTC,once,TRBJ2-7,TRBD2,TRBV28
CASSLRGSNEQFF,TGTGCCAGCAGCTTGAGGGGGAGCAATGAGCAGTTCTTC,-,TRBJ2-1,-,TRBV5-4
CASSATSGSYNEQFF,TGTGCCAGCAGCGCGACTAGCGGCTCCTACAATGAGCAGTTCTTC,-,TRBJ2-1,TRBD2,TRBV13
CASSLGTGGQWGYGYTF,TGTGCCAGCAGCCTCGGGACAGGGGGGCAATGGGGCTATGGCTACACCTTC,-,TRBJ1-2,TRBD1,TRBV9
CSVELADLNYGYTF,TGCAGCGTTGAATTGGCGGATCTTAACTATGGCTACACCTTC,-,TRBJ1-2,-,TRBV29-1
CASSITVQGLYEQYF,TGTGCCAGCAGCATAACGGTACAGGGGCTCTACGAGCAGTACTTC,once,TRBJ2-7,TRBD1,TRBV7-2
CASSDPFSGRGDEQYF,TGTGCCAGCAGTGACCCCTTTAGCGGGAGGGGAGACGAGCAGTACTTC,-,TRBJ2-7,TRBD2,TRBV25-1
CASSERFGRSGEQYF,TGTGCCAGCAGTGAACGGTTTGGGCGATCGGGCGAGCAGTACTTC,-,TRBJ2-7,-,TRBV2
CASSGGGAALSDTQYF,TGTGCCAGCAGCGGGGGTGGAGCGGCTCTTTCGGATACGCAGTATTTT,-,TRBJ2-3,-,TRBV9
CASSLQRGGVETQYF,TGTGCCAGCAGCTTGCAGCGGGGGGGCGTAGAGACCCAGTACTTC,-,TRBJ2-5,TRBD2,TRBV5-6
CASRPPEGSYEQYF,TGTGCCAGCAGGCCCCCCGAAGGCTCCTACGAGCAGTACTTC,-,TRBJ2-7,-,TRBV27
CASSQIADFDNEQFF,TGCGCCAGCAGCCAAATAGCGGATTTCGACAATGAGCAGTTCTTC,-,TRBJ2-1,-,TRBV4-1
CASSEGGPHAFF,TGTGCCAGCAGCGAGGGCGGCCCGCACGCTTTCTTT,-,TRBJ1-1,-,TRBV9
CASSLERATYEQYF,TGTGCCAGCAGCTTAGAGAGAGCTACCTACGAGCAGTACTTC,-,TRBJ2-7,-,TRBV7-3
CASSQDSGNYNEQFF,TGCGCCAGCAGCCAAGATTCGGGAAACTACAATGAGCAGTTCTTC,once,TRBJ2-1,-,TRBV4-3
CATAGGGLYNEQFF,TGTGCCACCGCAGGGGGAGGGCTCTACAATGAGCAGTTCTTC,-,TRBJ2-1,-,TRBV15
CAWSVLGMDEQFF,TGTGCCTGGAGTGTACTCGGGATGGATGAGCAGTTCTTC,-,TRBJ2-1,-,TRBV30
CASSGGPAYEQYF,TGTGCCAGCAGCGGGGGACCTGCCTACGAGCAGTACTTC,-,TRBJ2-7,-,TRBV5-4
CAWSFGAGYEQYF,TGTGCCTGGAGTTTCGGGGCGGGATACGAGCAGTACTTC,-,TRBJ2-7,-,TRBV30
CASSVDSGRSTDTQYF,TGTGCCAGCAGCGTAGATAGCGGGAGGAGTACAGATACGCAGTATTTT,-,TRBJ2-3,TRBD2,TRBV9
CASSAGGLLDEQYF,TGTGCCAGCAGCGCCGGAGGACTATTGGACGAGCAGTACTTC,-,TRBJ2-7,-,TRBV9
CASSLVLAGEAGELFF,TGTGCCAGCAGCTTAGTACTAGCGGGAGAGGCTGGGGAGCTGTTTTTT,-,TRBJ2-2,TRBD2,TRBV7-3
CASSQDPGGVSDTQYF,TGCGCCAGCAGCCAAGATCCCGGCGGGGTCTCCGATACGCAGTATTTT,-,TRBJ2-3,-,TRBV4-1
CASSQDRQVSSYEQYF,TGCGCCAGCAGCCAAGATCGGCAGGTGAGCTCCTACGAGCAGTACTTC,-,TRBJ2-7,-,TRBV4-1